The 5 T cell receptor beta chains below all came from one sample that was sequenced in a study of blood T cell repertoires in COVID-19. Assay: immunoSEQ multiplex PCR; the TCRdb copy retains only in-frame clones and omits some. The sample holds about 230,000 clones; 80% to 90% are singletons and the top ten take approximately 2.4%. Sequencing was carried out using peripheral blood. These TCRs come from a man aged 25 to 40 with COVID-19, enrolled during active disease.

The chain has TRBV6-2 or TRBV6-3 and TRBJ1-2, with D possibly TRBD1 on 5 matching bases. The V gene lost 2 bases and the J gene lost 8 bases, with 21 bases spanning the gap. The CDR3 extends over 16 amino acids. CDR1 is MNHEY, CDR2 SVGEGT, per germline. This CDR3 is CASSYSGGDLVGGYTF. DNA for the CDR3: TGTGCCAGCAGTTACAGTGGAGGGGACCTAGTCGGCGGCTACACCTTC.

This clone has a handful of counts. J is TRBJ1-1 and V is TRBV7-9; possible D gene TRBD1, 5 bases. The CDR3 is made up of 15 amino acids. Germline assignment: CDR1 SEHNR and CDR2 FQNEAQ (reference sequence). Trimming left V 2 bases short and J 0 bases short, with 10 bases between. CDR3 in amino acids: CASSLMGGMNTEAFF. In DNA form, the CDR3 reads TGTGCCAGCAGCTTAATGGGGGGAATGAACACTGAAGCTTTCTTT. Full variable domain (outside the CDR3, taken from reference TRBV7-9 and TRBJ1-1): DTGVSQNPRHKITKRGQNVTFRCDPISEHNRLYWYRQTLGQGPEFLTYFQNEAQLEKSRLLSDRFSAERPKGSFSTLEIQRTEQGDSAMYLCASSLMGGMNTEAFFGQGTRLTVV.

The chain couples TRBV2 to TRBJ1-1; possibly TRBD1 for D (6 bases). The CDR3 sequence is 14 residues long. Germline-derived CDR1 and CDR2 are SNHLY and FYNNEI. V was pared by 5 bases and J by 2 bases, with 12 bases between. The CDR3 region has the DNA TGTGCCAGCAGTAAAGACAGGTTTAACACTGAAGCTTTCTTT. It translates to CASSKDRFNTEAFF.

The gene calls are TRBV5-4 and TRBJ2-5; 9 bases are a match to TRBD1. The CDR3 runs 14 residues. Germline V CDR1 and CDR2: SGHNT, YYREEE (reference sequence). The trim removed 4 bases at V and 5 bases at J, leaving 6 bases unmatched. The CDR3: CASSLQGAWETQYF. The CDR3 DNA reads as TGTGCCAGCAGCCTACAGGGGGCGTGGGAGACCCAGTACTTC.

The chain has TRBV6-4 and TRBJ2-6; 8 bases align to TRBD1. The V gene's germline CDR1 is MRHNA and CDR2 SNTAGT. Trimming at V came to 5 bases and at J to 4 bases, leaving 10 bases not matched to a gene. The CDR3 runs 17 residues. The CDR3 here is CASSSGQVLSGANVLTF. The DNA of the CDR3 is TGTGCCAGCAGTTCGGGACAGGTGTTATCCGGGGCCAACGTCCTGACTTTC.